This is a list of T cell receptor beta chains from one sample in a study of T cells after yellow fever vaccination. Each CDR3 protein is one row after TCRdb ran MiXCR on the 5' RACE reads. The data show 200,000 to 300,000 distinct CDR3 sequences, roughly 4% seen once. The source material was PBMCs, sampled 15 days after the yellow fever booster vaccination. The source of these receptors is a man aged 18 to 29 who received the YFV17D yellow fever vaccine. Both conserved end residues are part of each CDR3. The D gene is left open where the match is weak. Size values are once, few and many counts, or a class for expanded clones, and some rows have none.

J: TRBJ1-1; size: many; V: TRBV29-1; D: -; CDR3: CSVKRGTEAFF; DNA: TGCAGCGTTAAAAGGGGCACTGAAGCTTTCTTT
J: TRBJ2-7; size: many; V: TRBV29-1; D: TRBD1; CDR3: CSVGSRDRGFHEQYF; DNA: TGCAGCGTAGGGTCCCGGGACAGGGGATTCCACGAGCAGTACTTC
J: TRBJ2-7; size: many; V: TRBV6-2/TRBV6-3; D: -; CDR3: CASSYKLGRFEQYF; DNA: TGTGCCAGCAGTTACAAACTAGGGAGGTTCGAGCAGTACTTC
J: TRBJ1-5; size: few; V: TRBV3-1; D: -; CDR3: CASSPHQGVGGYQPQHF; DNA: TGTGCCAGCAGCCCCCACCAGGGTGTTGGAGGGTATCAGCCCCAGCATTTT
J: TRBJ1-1; size: -; V: TRBV5-5; D: -; CDR3: CASSLSFLRRNTEAFF; DNA: TGTGCCAGCAGCTTGTCTTTTTTGAGACGCAACACTGAAGCTTTCTTT
J: TRBJ2-3; size: many; V: TRBV9; D: -; CDR3: CASSPHGSDTQYF; DNA: TGTGCCAGCAGCCCCCACGGATCCGATACGCAGTATTTT
J: TRBJ2-5; size: many; V: TRBV5-1; D: TRBD1; CDR3: CASNPTGFGETQYF; DNA: TGCGCCAGCAACCCGACAGGGTTTGGTGAGACCCAGTACTTC
J: TRBJ1-1; size: many; V: TRBV6-6; D: -; CDR3: CASSSGGHTEAFF; DNA: TGTGCCAGCAGTTCTGGGGGACACACTGAAGCTTTCTTT
J: TRBJ1-4; size: many; V: TRBV5-1; D: TRBD1; CDR3: CASSSGQTNEKLFF; DNA: TGCGCCAGCAGCTCGGGACAGACTAATGAAAAACTGTTTTTT
J: TRBJ2-2; size: many; V: TRBV10-2; D: -; CDR3: CASTLTIAALSGELFF; DNA: TGCGCCAGCACCCTCACCATAGCGGCGTTGTCCGGGGAGCTGTTTTTT
J: TRBJ2-1; size: many; V: TRBV5-1; D: -; CDR3: CASSPRADRTYNEQFF; DNA: TGCGCCAGCAGCCCGAGGGCAGATAGAACCTACAATGAGCAGTTCTTC
J: TRBJ1-1; size: many; V: TRBV9; D: TRBD1; CDR3: CASSVVQGARGEAFF; DNA: TGTGCCAGCAGCGTAGTACAGGGGGCGCGAGGTGAAGCTTTCTTT
J: TRBJ2-1; size: many; V: TRBV20-1; D: -; CDR3: CSARPRVTGDYNEQFF; DNA: TGCAGTGCTAGGCCCCGAGTAACAGGTGACTACAATGAGCAGTTCTTC
J: TRBJ2-5; size: many; V: TRBV3-1; D: TRBD2; CDR3: CASSHYGGTMETQYF; DNA: TGTGCCAGCAGCCACTACGGGGGGACCATGGAGACCCAGTACTTC
J: TRBJ1-2; size: many; V: TRBV7-9; D: TRBD1; CDR3: CASSATGQGYGYTF; DNA: TGTGCCAGCAGCGCTACGGGACAGGGCTATGGCTACACCTTC
J: TRBJ1-6; size: many; V: TRBV23-1; D: -; CDR3: CASSLLNDRRSYNSPLHF; DNA: TGCGCCAGCAGTTTGTTAAACGACAGGCGCTCCTATAATTCACCCCTCCACTTT
J: TRBJ1-4; size: many; V: TRBV28; D: -; CDR3: CASIGGAGEKLFF; DNA: TGTGCCAGCATCGGAGGGGCAGGTGAAAAACTGTTTTTT
J: TRBJ1-6; size: few; V: TRBV5-1; D: TRBD1; CDR3: CASSWDWDSNSPLHF; DNA: TGCGCCAGCAGCTGGGACTGGGACAGCAATTCACCCCTCCACTTT
J: TRBJ2-5; size: many; V: TRBV6-5; D: -; CDR3: CASSPSGTLQETQYF; DNA: TGTGCCAGCAGTCCTAGTGGGACACTCCAAGAGACCCAGTACTTC
J: TRBJ1-6; size: many; V: TRBV23-1; D: -; CDR3: CASSHAGVGYSPLHF; DNA: TGCGCCAGCAGTCATGCCGGGGTCGGATATTCACCCCTCCACTTT
J: TRBJ2-2; size: many; V: TRBV7-7; D: -; CDR3: CASSLAGGHGAGELFF; DNA: TGTGCCAGCAGCTTAGCTGGGGGGCACGGCGCCGGGGAGCTGTTTTTT
J: TRBJ2-2; size: many; V: TRBV7-2; D: -; CDR3: CASSLAGVPGELFF; DNA: TGTGCCAGCAGCTTAGCTGGCGTTCCCGGGGAGCTGTTTTTT
J: TRBJ2-7; size: many; V: TRBV27; D: -; CDR3: CASSSRDAWEQYF; DNA: TGTGCCAGCAGTTCCCGGGACGCCTGGGAGCAGTACTTC
J: TRBJ1-5; size: many; V: TRBV9; D: -; CDR3: CASSVDGVGPQHF; DNA: TGTGCCAGCAGCGTAGATGGGGTCGGGCCCCAGCATTTT
J: TRBJ2-1; size: many; V: TRBV6-6; D: -; CDR3: CASSYGQGDDNEQFF; DNA: TGTGCCAGCAGTTACGGACAAGGCGATGACAATGAGCAGTTCTTC
J: TRBJ2-5; size: many; V: TRBV5-4; D: TRBD2; CDR3: CASSLPSGIQETQYF; DNA: TGTGCCAGCAGCTTACCTAGCGGGATTCAAGAGACCCAGTACTTC
J: TRBJ1-4; size: many; V: TRBV7-2; D: -; CDR3: CASSLGGLRTTNEKLFF; DNA: TGTGCCAGCAGCTTAGGGGGGCTTCGAACAACTAATGAAAAACTGTTTTTT
J: TRBJ2-1; size: many; V: TRBV7-2; D: TRBD2; CDR3: CASSLEGLAPYNEQFF; DNA: TGTGCCAGCAGCTTAGAAGGACTAGCCCCCTACAATGAGCAGTTCTTC
J: TRBJ1-5; size: many; V: TRBV7-2; D: -; CDR3: CASSLGRDQPQHF; DNA: TGTGCCAGCAGCTTAGGCAGGGATCAGCCCCAGCATTTT
J: TRBJ2-2; size: many; V: TRBV5-5; D: TRBD2; CDR3: CASSFSSGGAGTGELFF; DNA: TGTGCCAGCAGCTTTTCTAGCGGGGGGGCCGGCACCGGGGAGCTGTTTTTT
J: TRBJ2-5; size: many; V: TRBV5-6; D: TRBD2; CDR3: CASSLLGLAGAGEKGTQYF; DNA: TGTGCCAGCAGCTTGTTGGGACTAGCGGGGGCCGGGGAAAAAGGGACCCAGTACTTC
J: TRBJ2-5; size: many; V: TRBV6-1; D: -; CDR3: CASRVEGQETQYF; DNA: TGTGCCAGTCGAGTGGAAGGCCAAGAGACCCAGTACTTC
J: TRBJ2-1; size: many; V: TRBV4-1; D: -; CDR3: CASSQWGTADEQFF; DNA: TGCGCCAGCAGCCAATGGGGTACGGCAGATGAGCAGTTCTTC
J: TRBJ2-4; size: many; V: TRBV6-5; D: -; CDR3: CASSYRPLAKNIQYF; DNA: TGTGCCAGCAGTTACCGACCACTAGCCAAAAACATTCAGTACTTC
J: TRBJ1-4; size: -; V: TRBV5-1; D: -; CDR3: CASSLIAGFNEKLFF; DNA: TGCGCCAGCAGCTTAATTGCGGGGTTTAATGAAAAACTGTTTTTT
J: TRBJ1-4; size: many; V: TRBV7-8; D: -; CDR3: CASSLTHGYNEKLFF; DNA: TGTGCCAGCAGCTTAACCCACGGGTATAATGAAAAACTGTTTTTT
J: TRBJ2-2; size: many; V: TRBV28; D: -; CDR3: CASSSEGEFAGNTGELFF; DNA: TGTGCCAGCAGTTCTGAAGGGGAGTTCGCGGGGAACACCGGGGAGCTGTTTTTT
J: TRBJ1-1; size: many; V: TRBV20-1; D: -; CDR3: CSAREGATEAFF; DNA: TGCAGTGCTAGGGAGGGTGCCACTGAAGCTTTCTTT